These T cell receptor beta chains were read from a single sample in a study of blood T cells in healthy people across ages. TCRdb recomputed calls from the 5' RACE reads with MiXCR, one row per CDR3 protein. The sample holds about 640,000 distinct CDR3 sequences, about 54% seen once. The specimen sequenced was blood. The receptor set was obtained from a man aged 55 to 70 in good health. CDR3s include the opening cysteine and the closing phenylalanine or tryptophan. Fields, in order: V gene, J gene, D gene, CDR3 length, clone size, CDR3 DNA, CDR3 protein. The D gene is left open where the match is weak. Clone size is not always given. Where it is, it says once, few, many or a class for expanded clones.

v_call: TRBV20-1; j_call: TRBJ2-3; d_call: TRBD2; cdr3_length: 16; clone_size: NA; cdr3_nt: TGCAGTGCTGGACCGGGACTAGCTGGAGGGAAAGATACGCAGTATTTT; cdr3_aa: CSAGPGLAGGKDTQYF
v_call: TRBV10-3; j_call: TRBJ1-1; d_call: NA; cdr3_length: 11; clone_size: NA; cdr3_nt: TGTGCCATCAGAAAGGACACTGAAGCTTTCTTT; cdr3_aa: CAIRKDTEAFF
v_call: TRBV20-1; j_call: TRBJ2-7; d_call: NA; cdr3_length: 15; clone_size: NA; cdr3_nt: TGCAGTGCTAGGGCCGGAGGCCCCAGCTCCCACGAGCAGTACTTC; cdr3_aa: CSARAGGPSSHEQYF
v_call: TRBV6-6; j_call: TRBJ2-3; d_call: NA; cdr3_length: 12; clone_size: NA; cdr3_nt: TGTGCCAGCAGTTACGGCTTAGATACGCAGTATTTT; cdr3_aa: CASSYGLDTQYF
v_call: TRBV28; j_call: TRBJ1-4; d_call: NA; cdr3_length: 20; clone_size: NA; cdr3_nt: TGTGCCAGCAGTTTATGGGACAGTCCCCGGCAAGGGAAAACTAATGAAAAACTGTTTTTT; cdr3_aa: CASSLWDSPRQGKTNEKLFF
v_call: TRBV9; j_call: TRBJ2-5; d_call: TRBD2; cdr3_length: 16; clone_size: NA; cdr3_nt: TGTGCCAGCAGCGTAGGGGGACTAGCGGGGGTGGAGACCCAGTACTTC; cdr3_aa: CASSVGGLAGVETQYF
v_call: TRBV9; j_call: TRBJ2-7; d_call: NA; cdr3_length: 15; clone_size: NA; cdr3_nt: TGTGCCAGCACCCTGGGCCCCGGTAACCAATACGAGCAGTACTTC; cdr3_aa: CASTLGPGNQYEQYF
v_call: TRBV20-1; j_call: TRBJ1-1; d_call: TRBD1; cdr3_length: 13; clone_size: NA; cdr3_nt: TGCAGTGTGGACAGGGAAAGGTCCACTGAAGCTTTCTTT; cdr3_aa: CSVDRERSTEAFF
v_call: TRBV4-3; j_call: TRBJ2-1; d_call: TRBD2; cdr3_length: 13; clone_size: NA; cdr3_nt: TGCGCCAGCAGCCAAGATTCAAGCGGGGGGCAGTTCTTC; cdr3_aa: CASSQDSSGGQFF
v_call: TRBV10-3; j_call: TRBJ2-5; d_call: TRBD2; cdr3_length: 14; clone_size: NA; cdr3_nt: TGTGCCATCAGGAATAGCGGGAGCCAAGAGACCCAGTACTTC; cdr3_aa: CAIRNSGSQETQYF
v_call: TRBV20-1; j_call: TRBJ2-5; d_call: NA; cdr3_length: 13; clone_size: NA; cdr3_nt: TGCAGTGCTAGGCTTCAGGGTTTTGAGACCCAGTACTTC; cdr3_aa: CSARLQGFETQYF
v_call: TRBV6-1; j_call: TRBJ2-2; d_call: NA; cdr3_length: 16; clone_size: NA; cdr3_nt: TGTGCCAGCAGTGGGGTAATGGGGGTGCGCACCGGGGAGCTGTTTTTT; cdr3_aa: CASSGVMGVRTGELFF
v_call: TRBV5-1; j_call: TRBJ2-7; d_call: NA; cdr3_length: 14; clone_size: few; cdr3_nt: TGCGCCAGCAGCTTTGCGGGGAATAAGTACGAGCAGTACTTC; cdr3_aa: CASSFAGNKYEQYF
v_call: TRBV6-6; j_call: TRBJ2-7; d_call: TRBD1; cdr3_length: 14; clone_size: few; cdr3_nt: TGTGCCAGCAGCCCCCCGGGACAGGGGCTCTCTGAGTACTTC; cdr3_aa: CASSPPGQGLSEYF
v_call: TRBV4-1; j_call: TRBJ2-7; d_call: NA; cdr3_length: 13; clone_size: NA; cdr3_nt: TGCGCCAGCAGCCCTGGGGGCCCCGACGAGCAGTACTTC; cdr3_aa: CASSPGGPDEQYF
v_call: TRBV5-6; j_call: TRBJ2-5; d_call: TRBD2; cdr3_length: 16; clone_size: NA; cdr3_nt: TGTGCCAGCAGCCTAACTAGCGGGGCGAACCAAGAGACCCAGTACTTC; cdr3_aa: CASSLTSGANQETQYF
v_call: TRBV5-1; j_call: TRBJ1-4; d_call: NA; cdr3_length: 14; clone_size: NA; cdr3_nt: TGCGCCAGCAGTACGGGACAAGGCGATGAAAAACTGTTTTTT; cdr3_aa: CASSTGQGDEKLFF
v_call: TRBV4-1; j_call: TRBJ2-5; d_call: NA; cdr3_length: 16; clone_size: NA; cdr3_nt: TGCGCCAGCAGCCAAGGGCCACAGGTCCCGGGAGAGACCCAGTACTTC; cdr3_aa: CASSQGPQVPGETQYF
v_call: TRBV20-1; j_call: TRBJ2-7; d_call: TRBD1; cdr3_length: 12; clone_size: NA; cdr3_nt: TGCAGTGCTAGTAACAGGGGTCTCGAGCAGTACTTC; cdr3_aa: CSASNRGLEQYF
v_call: TRBV5-1; j_call: TRBJ2-4; d_call: NA; cdr3_length: 13; clone_size: NA; cdr3_nt: TGCGCCAGCAGCAGAACGGACGAGGACATTCAGTACTTC; cdr3_aa: CASSRTDEDIQYF
v_call: TRBV5-1; j_call: TRBJ2-1; d_call: TRBD2; cdr3_length: 17; clone_size: NA; cdr3_nt: TGCGCCAGCAGCGAACTAGCGGGGGCCGGACTATACAATGAGCAGTTCTTC; cdr3_aa: CASSELAGAGLYNEQFF
v_call: TRBV5-1; j_call: TRBJ2-5; d_call: TRBD2; cdr3_length: 15; clone_size: NA; cdr3_nt: TGCGCCAGCAGCCCGTACGGACTAGCGGAAGAGACCCAGTACTTC; cdr3_aa: CASSPYGLAEETQYF
v_call: TRBV7-2; j_call: TRBJ2-3; d_call: TRBD2; cdr3_length: 12; clone_size: NA; cdr3_nt: TGTGCCAGCAGCTTACCTCCAGCGGGGGGGTATTTT; cdr3_aa: CASSLPPAGGYF
v_call: TRBV10-1; j_call: TRBJ2-1; d_call: NA; cdr3_length: 13; clone_size: NA; cdr3_nt: TGCGCCAGCAGTGAGGACTCTACCAATGAGCAGTTCTTC; cdr3_aa: CASSEDSTNEQFF
v_call: TRBV4-1; j_call: TRBJ2-7; d_call: NA; cdr3_length: 15; clone_size: NA; cdr3_nt: TGCGCCAGCAGCCAAGTTAGTGGACAGACCTACGAGCAGTACTTC; cdr3_aa: CASSQVSGQTYEQYF
v_call: TRBV15; j_call: TRBJ2-5; d_call: NA; cdr3_length: 14; clone_size: NA; cdr3_nt: TGTGCCACCAGCAGAGATGGGGGTAGGGAGACCCAGTACTTC; cdr3_aa: CATSRDGGRETQYF
v_call: TRBV12-3/TRBV12-4; j_call: TRBJ2-1; d_call: TRBD2; cdr3_length: 19; clone_size: few; cdr3_nt: TGTGCCGGTAGGGAAGGGCTAGCGGGGCGCCAAAGCTCCTACAATGAGCAGTTCTTC; cdr3_aa: CAGREGLAGRQSSYNEQFF
v_call: TRBV6-2/TRBV6-3; j_call: TRBJ2-7; d_call: NA; cdr3_length: 12; clone_size: few; cdr3_nt: TGTGCCAGCAGTCACTTCGGGGTCGGGCAGTACTTC; cdr3_aa: CASSHFGVGQYF
v_call: TRBV14; j_call: TRBJ2-2; d_call: NA; cdr3_length: 14; clone_size: NA; cdr3_nt: TGTGCCAGCAGCCGTCGACGAGACACCGGGGAGCTGTTTTTT; cdr3_aa: CASSRRRDTGELFF
v_call: TRBV19; j_call: TRBJ2-1; d_call: TRBD1; cdr3_length: 14; clone_size: NA; cdr3_nt: TGTGCCAGCCGCACAGGGGCCGGCGGCAATGAGCAGTTCTTC; cdr3_aa: CASRTGAGGNEQFF
v_call: TRBV28; j_call: TRBJ2-1; d_call: NA; cdr3_length: 11; clone_size: NA; cdr3_nt: TGTGCCAGCAGAGAGGAACGGGAGCAGTTCTTC; cdr3_aa: CASREEREQFF
v_call: TRBV27; j_call: TRBJ2-1; d_call: NA; cdr3_length: 13; clone_size: few; cdr3_nt: TGTGCCAGCAGTCTCCGCAGATTGAATGAGCAGTTCTTC; cdr3_aa: CASSLRRLNEQFF
v_call: TRBV10-3; j_call: TRBJ2-2; d_call: TRBD2; cdr3_length: 18; clone_size: NA; cdr3_nt: TGTGCCATCACGGCTAGCGGACGTCGTTTAGGAAACACCGGGGAGCTGTTTTTT; cdr3_aa: CAITASGRRLGNTGELFF
v_call: TRBV25-1; j_call: TRBJ2-4; d_call: NA; cdr3_length: 14; clone_size: NA; cdr3_nt: TGTGCCAGCAGTGAAGGGATTGTCAAAAACATTCAGTACTTC; cdr3_aa: CASSEGIVKNIQYF
v_call: TRBV28; j_call: TRBJ2-4; d_call: NA; cdr3_length: 11; clone_size: NA; cdr3_nt: TGTGCCAGCACCTCCAAAAACATTCAGTACTTC; cdr3_aa: CASTSKNIQYF
v_call: TRBV6-1; j_call: TRBJ2-7; d_call: TRBD1; cdr3_length: 14; clone_size: NA; cdr3_nt: TGTGCCACCAAAACAGGGGACGGCTCCTACGAGCAGTACTTC; cdr3_aa: CATKTGDGSYEQYF
v_call: TRBV3-1; j_call: TRBJ2-7; d_call: TRBD2; cdr3_length: 15; clone_size: NA; cdr3_nt: TGTGCCAGCAGCCAGGCTCTAGCGGGGGGATACGAGCAGTACTTC; cdr3_aa: CASSQALAGGYEQYF
v_call: TRBV3-1; j_call: TRBJ1-4; d_call: NA; cdr3_length: 18; clone_size: NA; cdr3_nt: TGTGCCAGCAGCCAAAACGAGGGGCTACGGTCAACTAATGAAAAACTGTTTTTT; cdr3_aa: CASSQNEGLRSTNEKLFF
v_call: TRBV14; j_call: TRBJ2-7; d_call: NA; cdr3_length: 13; clone_size: NA; cdr3_nt: TGTGCCAGCAGCCAAGTGGTCAGCGGCGAGCAGTACTTC; cdr3_aa: CASSQVVSGEQYF
v_call: TRBV2; j_call: TRBJ2-3; d_call: TRBD1; cdr3_length: 11; clone_size: NA; cdr3_nt: TGTGCCACTGCTAGGGGGCCTACGCAGTATTTT; cdr3_aa: CATARGPTQYF
v_call: TRBV18; j_call: TRBJ2-5; d_call: TRBD1; cdr3_length: 14; clone_size: few; cdr3_nt: TGTGCCAGCTCCCGGGACAGCGAACGAGAGACCCAGTACTTC; cdr3_aa: CASSRDSERETQYF
v_call: TRBV5-1; j_call: TRBJ2-3; d_call: NA; cdr3_length: 13; clone_size: NA; cdr3_nt: TGCGCCAGCAGGCTCTTACCGATCGATACACAGTATTTT; cdr3_aa: CASRLLPIDTQYF
v_call: TRBV10-3; j_call: TRBJ2-3; d_call: NA; cdr3_length: 15; clone_size: few; cdr3_nt: TGTACCATCAGTGAGGGGCGAGGGATCACAGATACGCAGTATTTT; cdr3_aa: CTISEGRGITDTQYF
v_call: TRBV3-1; j_call: TRBJ2-2; d_call: NA; cdr3_length: 14; clone_size: NA; cdr3_nt: TGTGCCAGCAGCCAAGCTGCAGGCACCGGGGAGCTGTTTTTT; cdr3_aa: CASSQAAGTGELFF
v_call: TRBV12-3/TRBV12-4; j_call: TRBJ2-6; d_call: NA; cdr3_length: 18; clone_size: NA; cdr3_nt: TGTGCCAGCAGTTTCTACGGCCCCCCTGTGCATGGGGCCAACGTCCTGACTTTC; cdr3_aa: CASSFYGPPVHGANVLTF
v_call: TRBV24-1; j_call: TRBJ2-7; d_call: NA; cdr3_length: 17; clone_size: NA; cdr3_nt: TGTGCCACCAGTGACCCTAGGACGGGTAGCTCCTACAATGAGCAGTACTTC; cdr3_aa: CATSDPRTGSSYNEQYF
v_call: TRBV28; j_call: TRBJ2-5; d_call: NA; cdr3_length: 14; clone_size: few; cdr3_nt: TGTGCCAGCAGTTTGGGTTTTACACAAGAGACCCAGTACTTC; cdr3_aa: CASSLGFTQETQYF
v_call: TRBV6-1; j_call: TRBJ2-6; d_call: NA; cdr3_length: 14; clone_size: few; cdr3_nt: TGTGCCAGCCGGGAGCTCTCTGGGGCCAACGTCCTGACTTTC; cdr3_aa: CASRELSGANVLTF
v_call: TRBV25-1; j_call: TRBJ2-5; d_call: TRBD2; cdr3_length: 15; clone_size: NA; cdr3_nt: TGTGCCAGCAGTCCAGGACTAGCGGGGACGGAGACCCAGTACTTC; cdr3_aa: CASSPGLAGTETQYF
v_call: TRBV12-3/TRBV12-4; j_call: TRBJ2-5; d_call: TRBD2; cdr3_length: 13; clone_size: NA; cdr3_nt: TGTGCCAGCAGTATCCGGGAGGAAGAGACCCAGTACTTC; cdr3_aa: CASSIREEETQYF